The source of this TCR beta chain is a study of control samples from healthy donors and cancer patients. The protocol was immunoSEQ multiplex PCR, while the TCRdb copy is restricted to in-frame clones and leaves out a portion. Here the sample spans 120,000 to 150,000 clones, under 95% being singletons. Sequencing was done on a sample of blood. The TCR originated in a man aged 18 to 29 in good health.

CDR3 loop: CASSWGGTGGSYNEKLFF. CDR3 nucleotides: TGTGCCAGCAGCTGGGGCGGGACAGGGGGCTCCTATAATGAAAAACTGTTTTTT. The chain carries TRBV5-5 and TRBJ1-4; TRBD1 aligns across 12 bases. V was pared by 3 bases and J by 4 bases, with 10 bases of the junction left unmatched. CDR1 is SGHKS, CDR2 YYEKEE, per germline (reference sequence). The CDR3 is 18 residues long.